This is a list of T cell receptor beta chains from one sample in a study of blood T cells in healthy people across ages. Each CDR3 protein is one row after TCRdb ran MiXCR on the 5' RACE reads. The data contain approximately 780,000 distinct CDR3 sequences, around a quarter of them singletons. These same records also appear under a second study, on T cells of mothers and their children.

The sample consisted of blood. These receptors originate from a boy aged 5-17 years in good health. Both conserved end residues are part of each CDR3. The D gene is left open where the match is weak. Expanded clones get a size class; other rows say once, few or many, or leave the size out.

NA,TRBV20-1,TRBJ1-2,NA,CSAIRRRTLGYGYTF,TGCAGTGCTATACGTAGAAGGACTCTTGGCTATGGCTACACCTTC
NA,TRBV30,TRBJ1-2,NA,CAWSVRQGNYGYTF,TGTGCCTGGAGTGTACGGCAGGGCAACTATGGCTACACCTTC
NA,TRBV5-1,TRBJ2-3,few,CASSLRLEWDTQYF,TGCGCCAGCAGCCTAAGACTAGAATGGGATACGCAGTATTTT
NA,TRBV4-1,TRBJ2-7,NA,CAGSQRLGGYEQYF,TGCGCCGGCAGCCAACGACTTGGGGGCTACGAGCAGTACTTC
NA,TRBV7-9,TRBJ2-7,once,CASSLQKDEQYF,TGTGCCAGCAGCTTACAAAAGGACGAGCAGTACTTC
TRBD1,TRBV7-6,TRBJ2-7,NA,CASSLSGQGAMEQYF,TGTGCCAGCAGCTTATCGGGACAGGGGGCGATGGAGCAGTACTTC
NA,TRBV2,TRBJ2-7,NA,CASREPLGQRSYEQYF,TGTGCCAGCAGGGAACCCTTGGGGCAGAGGTCCTACGAGCAGTACTTC
TRBD2,TRBV20-1,TRBJ2-3,NA,CSARDPLAGGGTDTQYF,TGCAGTGCGCGAGATCCCCTAGCGGGGGGCGGCACAGATACGCAGTATTTT
TRBD1,TRBV9,TRBJ2-3,few,CASTGTGGGDTQYF,TGTGCCAGCACCGGGACAGGGGGCGGAGATACGCAGTATTTT
NA,TRBV5-1,TRBJ2-5,few,CASSLVGTPLETQYF,TGCGCCAGCAGCTTGGTTGGGACCCCCCTGGAGACCCAGTACTTC
TRBD2,TRBV5-1,TRBJ2-3,few,CASSSGGAQKDTQYF,TGCGCCAGCAGCTCGGGAGGGGCGCAGAAGGATACGCAGTATTTT
TRBD1,TRBV6-1,TRBJ1-3,NA,CASSDPGQGTNTIYF,TGTGCCAGCAGTGATCCGGGACAGGGAACGAACACCATATATTTT
TRBD2,TRBV7-8,TRBJ2-3,NA,CASSEQPSGGAGDTQYF,TGTGCCAGCAGCGAGCAACCTAGCGGGGGGGCTGGTGATACGCAGTATTTT
NA,TRBV5-1,TRBJ2-7,few,CASSQSPSPLSYEQYF,TGCGCCAGCAGTCAAAGCCCAAGCCCCCTCTCCTACGAGCAGTACTTC
NA,TRBV28,TRBJ2-7,few,CASSFAGNAEQYF,TGTGCCAGCAGTTTTGCCGGGAATGCCGAGCAGTACTTC
TRBD1,TRBV7-3,TRBJ2-3,few,CASSVHPRGPDTQYF,TGTGCCAGCAGCGTACACCCCAGGGGGCCAGATACGCAGTATTTT
NA,TRBV4-3,TRBJ2-1,few,CASSQDVGKYNEQFF,TGCGCCAGCAGCCAAGATGTGGGCAAGTACAATGAGCAGTTCTTC
NA,TRBV6-5,TRBJ1-4,few,CASSQSRGIEKLFF,TGTGCCAGCAGTCAATCCAGGGGTATTGAAAAACTGTTTTTT
NA,TRBV6-5,TRBJ1-1,NA,CASSTGRGPNTEAFF,TGTGCCAGCAGTACCGGACGGGGGCCGAACACTGAAGCTTTCTTT
NA,TRBV20-1,TRBJ2-7,NA,CSADWDATYEQYF,TGCAGTGCTGATTGGGACGCGACCTACGAGCAGTACTTC
NA,TRBV5-1,TRBJ2-7,NA,CASSLSAGSLKEQYF,TGCGCCAGCAGCTTGTCGGCGGGAAGTTTGAAGGAGCAGTACTTC
NA,TRBV29-1,TRBJ2-5,NA,CSVEAGPQETQYF,TGCAGCGTTGAGGCAGGACCTCAAGAGACCCAGTACTTC
NA,TRBV14,TRBJ2-5,few,CASSQRLEGTQYF,TGTGCCAGCAGCCAACGACTTGAAGGGACCCAGTACTTC
TRBD1,TRBV7-3,TRBJ2-1,NA,CASRAPGQPDNEQFF,TGTGCCAGCAGAGCTCCGGGACAGCCAGACAATGAGCAGTTCTTC
NA,TRBV6-5,TRBJ2-5,NA,CASSYAALETQYF,TGTGCCAGCAGTTATGCCGCCCTGGAGACCCAGTACTTC
TRBD2,TRBV6-2/TRBV6-3,TRBJ2-1,few,CASSPLAGSYNEQFF,TGTGCCAGCAGCCCATTAGCGGGTTCCTACAATGAGCAGTTCTTC
TRBD2,TRBV3-1,TRBJ2-1,few,CASSQSLLAGADNEQFF,TGTGCCAGCAGCCAATCCTTACTAGCGGGGGCCGACAATGAGCAGTTCTTC
NA,TRBV4-1,TRBJ1-2,few,CASSQDPGGNYGYTF,TGCGCCAGCAGCCAAGATCCGGGAGGGAACTATGGCTACACCTTC
NA,TRBV9,TRBJ2-7,NA,CASSALPGQIYEQYF,TGTGCCAGCAGCGCCTTACCGGGACAAATATACGAGCAGTACTTC
NA,TRBV13,TRBJ2-7,few,CASSLGGRWGGGEQYF,TGTGCCAGCAGCTTAGGAGGGCGGTGGGGCGGCGGCGAGCAGTACTTC
TRBD2,TRBV6-5,TRBJ2-3,NA,CASSYHRGVAGGPGTDTQYF,TGTGCCAGCAGTTACCACCGAGGGGTAGCGGGGGGGCCAGGTACAGATACGCAGTATTTT
TRBD1,TRBV20-1,TRBJ2-1,NA,CSARRTGTIHNEQFF,TGCAGTGCTAGACGGACAGGGACGATCCACAATGAGCAGTTCTTC
NA,TRBV9,TRBJ1-4,NA,CASSVDFREKLFF,TGTGCCAGCAGCGTAGATTTTCGAGAAAAACTGTTTTTT
TRBD1,TRBV29-1,TRBJ1-2,NA,CSAQPQDRQGDYYGYTF,TGCAGCGCTCAACCCCAAGACCGGCAGGGGGATTACTATGGCTACACCTTC
NA,TRBV6-5,TRBJ2-4,few,CASSYGGRAAKNIQYF,TGTGCCAGCAGTTACGGAGGACGGGCCGCCAAAAACATTCAGTACTTC
NA,TRBV5-1,TRBJ1-2,few,CASSPDGNYGYAF,TGCGCCAGCAGCCCCGACGGAAACTATGGCTACGCCTTC
NA,TRBV7-3,TRBJ2-2,NA,CASSLNPYTGELFF,TGTGCCAGCAGCCTAAATCCTTACACCGGGGAGCTGTTTTTT
TRBD2,TRBV5-1,TRBJ2-5,few,CASSPGGLAGALDQETQYF,TGCGCCAGCAGCCCAGGGGGACTAGCGGGGGCCCTAGACCAAGAGACCCAGTACTTC
NA,TRBV2,TRBJ2-4,few,CASRGDSIADIQYF,TGTGCCAGCAGAGGGGACTCAATCGCGGACATTCAGTACTTC
NA,TRBV15,TRBJ1-6,NA,CATSRAGDSPLHF,TGTGCCACCAGCAGAGCAGGGGATTCACCCCTCCACTTT
NA,TRBV11-2,TRBJ2-7,NA,CASSPVGLRGVKQYF,TGTGCCAGCAGCCCGGTTGGGCTCCGGGGTGTCAAGCAGTACTTC
NA,TRBV6-2/TRBV6-3,TRBJ1-4,NA,CASSPGEPWLELFF,TGTGCCAGCAGTCCTGGGGAGCCCTGGCTTGAACTGTTTTTT
NA,TRBV2,TRBJ1-4,NA,CASKEGIATNEKLFF,TGTGCCAGCAAGGAGGGAATTGCAACTAATGAAAAACTGTTTTTT
NA,TRBV7-3,TRBJ2-5,few,CASSHGGQSQETQYF,TGTGCCAGCAGCCATGGCGGCCAGAGCCAAGAGACCCAGTACTTC
NA,TRBV5-1,TRBJ1-4,few,CASSLDPAVNEKLFF,TGCGCCAGCAGCTTGGATCCGGCCGTAAATGAAAAACTGTTTTTT
TRBD1,TRBV27,TRBJ2-2,NA,CASSLGRGGLNTGELFF,TGTGCCAGCAGCCTAGGTAGAGGGGGCCTTAACACCGGGGAGCTGTTTTTT
TRBD2,TRBV29-1,TRBJ2-7,NA,CSVRGLAGARSSYEQYF,TGCAGCGTGAGGGGACTAGCGGGGGCCAGGAGCTCCTACGAGCAGTACTTC
NA,TRBV2,TRBJ1-6,NA,CASSELRGAGPLHF,TGTGCCAGCAGTGAACTTCGGGGGGCGGGACCCCTCCACTTT
TRBD1,TRBV27,TRBJ2-5,few,CASSSTGISYETQYF,TGTGCCAGCAGTTCGACAGGGATTTCTTACGAGACCCAGTACTTC
NA,TRBV5-1,TRBJ1-4,NA,CASNFAGGPNEKLFF,TGCGCCAGCAACTTCGCCGGGGGGCCGAATGAAAAACTGTTTTTT
NA,TRBV25-1,TRBJ1-1,NA,CASRKGASTEAFF,TGTGCCAGCAGGAAAGGGGCGAGCACTGAAGCTTTCTTT